The 13 T cell receptor beta chains below were found in one sample sequenced in a study of T cell responses to AZD1222 COVID-19 vaccine. The data were produced by immunoSEQ multiplex PCR, yet TCRdb's version contains in-frame clones alone and is incomplete. The table lists 95,000 to 100,000 clones, about nine tenths of them singletons, with about 25% in the top ten. The sample in question was peripheral blood, obtained on day 0 of AZD1222 vaccination. Source of these receptors: an adult in good health.

This sequence joins TRBV6-1 and TRBJ1-2; D call uncertain. The V gene lost 7 bases and the J gene lost 4 bases, with 7 bases spanning the gap. Germline V gene sequence: CDR1 MNHNS, CDR2 SASEGT. The CDR3 has 11 amino acids. The CDR3 nucleotides are TGTGCCAGCACCCCGGGCTATGGCTACACCTTC. Translating gives CASTPGYGYTF.

This chain joins TRBV27 and TRBJ2-7; D is possibly TRBD1 (7 bases). Deletions cut 2 bases from V and 2 bases from J, with 16 bases between. Germline CDR1 and CDR2: MNHEY and SMNVEV (reference sequence). This CDR3 has 16 residues. The CDR3 sequence is CASSLVGGGAAYEQYF. The CDR3 DNA is TGTGCCAGCAGTTTAGTAGGAGGGGGCGCCGCCTACGAGCAGTACTTC.

Concerning this clone itself: One end of the junction fails to match germline, which may point to a read error. The chain recombines TRBV7-7 with TRBJ2-7; tentatively, D is TRBD1 or TRBD2 (6 bases each). In germline, CDR1 is SSHAT, CDR2 FNYEAQ (reference sequence). The CDR3 has 13 residues. CDR3 DNA sequence: TGTGCTAGCAGCTTACAGGGAGGAGGCGAGCAGTACTTC. This codes for CASSLQGGGEQYF. Full variable domain (outside the CDR3, taken from reference TRBV7-7 and TRBJ2-7): GAGVSQSPRYKVTKRGQDVTLRCDPISSHATLYWYQQALGQGPEFLTYFNYEAQPDKSGLPSDRFSAERPEGSISTLTIQRTEQRDSAMYRCASSLQGGGEQYFGPGTRLTVT.

The J gene is TRBJ1-5, the V gene TRBV18; TRBD1 aligns across 8 bases. The V gene's germline CDR1 is KGHSH and CDR2 LQKENI. After removal of 3 bases from V and 3 bases from J, the junction contained 10 bases not matched to a gene. CDR3 length: 17 amino acids. The DNA for the CDR3 is TGTGCCAGCTCACCCTACTGGGCAGGGGGCTACAATCAGCCCCAGCATTTT. Its protein is CASSPYWAGGYNQPQHF.

The chain employs TRBV11-3 and TRBJ2-1; 10 bases match TRBD2. Germline CDR1 and CDR2: SGHNT and YENEEA. Trimming took 4 bases from V and 7 from J; bases not matched to a gene: 4. The CDR3 spans 14 residues. The CDR3 here is CASSSGLAMNEQFF. In nucleotides, the CDR3 is TGTGCCAGCAGCTCGGGACTAGCGATGAATGAGCAGTTCTTC.

In this sample, this clone turned up once. The rearrangement links TRBV12-3 or TRBV12-4 to TRBJ1-2, with TRBD1 as a possible D gene (5 bases). V lost 7 bases, J lost 0 bases, and 9 bases lay in between. CDR3 length equals 13 residues. The CDR3 spells CASTWGTNYGYTF. CDR3 DNA: TGTGCCAGCACCTGGGGGACTAACTATGGCTACACCTTC.

Here the CDR3 reads CASSPEPAPYPTDTQYF. In DNA form, the CDR3 reads TGTGCCAGTAGTCCCGAACCTGCCCCCTACCCCACAGATACGCAGTATTTT. The chain recombines TRBV19 with TRBJ2-3; the D is unclear. The germline V gene encodes CDR1 LNHDA and CDR2 SQIVND (reference sequence). The germline V and J ends were trimmed by 5 bases and 2 bases, with 20 bases remaining between them. This CDR3 spans 17 amino acids.

The V and J genes are TRBV28 and TRBJ2-5; 8 bases are shared with TRBD1. From germline, CDR1 is MDHEN and CDR2 SYDVKM. V lost 5 bases and J lost 5; bases outside the gene matches: 10. CDR3 length: 15 amino acids. The CDR3 region is CASSPPGTGTETQYF. The CDR3 DNA reads as TGTGCCAGCAGTCCTCCAGGGACAGGCACTGAGACCCAGTACTTC.

V and J are TRBV11-3 and TRBJ2-1, with D perhaps TRBD1 (9 bases). The CDR3 has 15 amino acids. The V end was cut by 3 bases, the J end by 10 bases, with 19 bases between. CDR1 and CDR2 from the germline V gene are SGHNT and YENEEA. CDR3 sequence reads: CASSLGGTGTREQFF. The CDR3 bases are TGTGCCAGCAGCTTGGGGGGGACAGGGACTAGGGAGCAGTTCTTC.

In this sample, this clone turned up once. This chain connects TRBV5-6 to TRBJ2-7, with TRBD1 as a possible D gene (7 bases). Germline V gene sequence: CDR1 SGHDT, CDR2 YYEEEE. This CDR3 has 15 amino acids. The V gene lost 0 bases and the J gene lost 3 bases, with 13 bases spanning the gap. The CDR3 sequence is CASSLGRGPFYEQYF. DNA of the CDR3: TGTGCCAGCAGCTTGGGGAGGGGGCCGTTCTACGAGCAGTACTTC.

This clone was recorded once. The chain combines TRBV2 with TRBJ1-5; 9 nucleotides line up with TRBD1. CDR3 length: 13 residues. Germline CDR1 and CDR2: SNHLY and FYNNEI. V shed 7 bases and J 7 bases; nucleotides not matched to a gene: 5. CDR3 nucleotides: TGTGCCAGCACCTGGACAGGGGCCCAGCCCCAGCATTTT. It encodes CASTWTGAQPQHF.

The chain recombines TRBV11-3 with TRBJ2-3, with TRBD2 identical over 7 bases. Per germline, CDR1 SGHNT and CDR2 YENEEA. There are 17 residues in the CDR3. The V and J ends lost 3 bases and 0 bases, in that order; junction bases with no gene match: 9. CDR3 nucleotides: TGTGCCAGCAGCTTGGGTTCTAGCGGAGGTAGCACAGATACGCAGTATTTT. It is translated as CASSLGSSGGSTDTQYF.

The CDR3 DNA follows: TGTGCCAGCAGTCCGGGCGGGCTCGCGCGCCTTCAGTATTTT. This translates into CASSPGGLARLQYF. The chain links TRBV6-5 to TRBJ2-3, with D possibly being TRBD2 (5 bases). The length of the CDR3 is 14 residues. Germline loops: CDR1 MNHEY, CDR2 SVGAGI. V lost 5 bases and J 12 bases, leaving 21 bases between the germline ends.